This T cell receptor beta chain is from a study of T cell repertoires in cytomegalovirus infection. MiXCR, run by TCRdb on the reads, gives a single entry per CDR3 protein. The table lists about 160,000 distinct CDR3 sequences, roughly 20% of them singletons. Comment on this clonotype: What it recognizes is unknown.

Germline CDR1 PRHDT, CDR2 FYEKMQ (reference sequence). Deletions cut 5 bases from V and 4 bases from J, with 12 bases between. The CDR3 extends over 15 amino acids. The source material was CD8+ T cells from cultured PBMCs, sampled from culture after CMV antigen stimulation. The source is a human donor in good health (CMV status not recorded). Some clones in this sample may be carry-over from other donors' samples. The chain couples TRBV13 to TRBJ2-6, with D perhaps TRBD1 (6 bases). The CDR3 sequence is CASSDTGLGANVLTF. DNA of the CDR3: TGTGCCAGCAGCGACACAGGGTTGGGGGCCAACGTCCTGACTTTC.